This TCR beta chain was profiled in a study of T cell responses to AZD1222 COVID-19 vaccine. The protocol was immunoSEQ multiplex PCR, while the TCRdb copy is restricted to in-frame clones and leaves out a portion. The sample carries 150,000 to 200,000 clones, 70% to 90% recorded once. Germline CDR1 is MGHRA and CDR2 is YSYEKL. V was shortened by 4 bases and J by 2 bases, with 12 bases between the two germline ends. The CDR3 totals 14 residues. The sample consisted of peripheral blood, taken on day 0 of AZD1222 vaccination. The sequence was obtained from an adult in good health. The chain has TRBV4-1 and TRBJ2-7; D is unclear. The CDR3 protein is CASSPPDETYEQYF. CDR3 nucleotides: TGCGCCAGCAGCCCCCCGGACGAAACCTACGAGCAGTACTTC.